A single sample gave rise to the 30 T cell receptor beta chains below, sequenced in a study of T-cell reconstitution after alpha-beta-depleted transplantation in children. A library of TCRbeta sequences, prepared with unique molecular identifiers, was generated. TCRdb fed the PCR reads into MiXCR, producing one record per CDR3 protein. Of 190,000 or so distinct CDR3 sequences listed, just over 14% are singletons. Material: PBMCs from the stem cell graft donor, obtained from the stem cell graft. The origin of the receptors is a human donor who donated a stem cell graft to a child with acute lymphoblastic leukemia.

This clonotype was seen ten or more times. The rearrangement links TRBV20-1 to TRBJ2-1; a weak D match, TRBD2 (5 bases). CDR1 is DFQATT and CDR2 is SNEGSKA in the germline V gene (reference sequence). Deletions cut 4 bases from V and 10 bases from J, with 26 bases between. The CDR3 is made up of 16 amino acids. The CDR3 loop reads CSATDYLPVVFWEQFF. The DNA for the CDR3 is TGCAGTGCTACTGACTACCTTCCTGTCGTTTTTTGGGAGCAGTTCTTC.

This clonotype was observed many times. The chain combines TRBV7-8 with TRBJ2-3, with D possibly matching TRBD2 (7 bases). CDR1 and CDR2 from the germline V gene are SGHVS and FQNEAQ. The CDR3 totals 18 residues. Trimming removed 5 bases at V and 2 bases at J, with 23 bases between. The chain's CDR3 is CASSPQGGRGSNTDTQYF. CDR3 nucleotides: TGTGCCAGCAGCCCCCAAGGGGGGAGGGGATCAAACACAGATACGCAGTATTTT.

This clonotype was detected ten times or more. This rearrangement joins TRBV5-1 to TRBJ2-2; possible D gene TRBD2, 5 bases. V was trimmed by 2 bases and J by 0 bases, leaving 8 bases between them. This CDR3 spans 15 amino acids. Germline V CDR1 and CDR2: SGHRS, YFSETQ. CDR3 sequence: CASSFDGANTGELFF. The CDR3 DNA follows: TGCGCCAGCAGCTTTGACGGGGCGAACACCGGGGAGCTGTTTTTT. Based on the CDR3 plus reference TRBV5-1 and TRBJ2-2, the full variable domain is KAGVTQTPRYLIKTRGQQVTLSCSPISGHRSVSWYQQTPGQGLQFLFEYFSETQRNKGNFPGRFSGRQFSNSRSEMNVSTLELGDSALYLCASSFDGANTGELFFGEGSRLTVL.

This clonotype has only a few counts. The CDR3 DNA is TGTGCCAGCAGCCATCCGGAGTTCACTCATACGCAGTATTTT. Amino acid sequence: CASSHPEFTHTQYF. V usage is TRBV3-1 and J usage is TRBJ2-3; D gene unclear. V was shortened by 3 bases and J by 7 bases, with 14 bases between the two germline ends. Germline V gives CDR1 LGHDT, CDR2 YNNKEL (reference sequence). The CDR3 totals 14 residues.

This clonotype was detected only a few times. CDR3 DNA sequence: TGTGCCAGCAGCCAAGATGAGTCCAGGGGCGAGGCTTACGAGCAGTACTTC. Protein: CASSQDESRGEAYEQYF. The chain combines TRBV3-1 with TRBJ2-7, with D maybe TRBD1 (6 bases). Trimming took off 0 bases at V and 4 bases at J, with 19 bases between the two ends. Germline CDR1 LGHDT, CDR2 YNNKEL (reference sequence). The CDR3 has 17 amino acids.

The chain joins TRBV29-1 to TRBJ2-1; 9 bases match TRBD1. V gave up 6 bases and J gave up 5 bases; unmatched junction bases: 8. The CDR3 is made up of 14 amino acids. Germline V gene data show CDR1 as SQVTM and CDR2 as ANQGSEA. Here the CDR3 DNA reads TGCAGCGTAGTACAGGGGGCCTCTGACAATGAGCAGTTCTTC. Translation gives CSVVQGASDNEQFF.

In this sample, this clonotype turned up a few times. The chain has TRBV7-2 and TRBJ2-1; 14 nucleotides align to TRBD2. The CDR3 totals 17 residues. Germline assignment: CDR1 SGHTA and CDR2 FQGNSA. Trimming took 5 bases from V and 7 from J; bases not matched to a gene: 10. The CDR3 loop reads CASSTMFGTSGSNEQFF. The CDR3 DNA follows: TGTGCCAGCAGCACGATGTTTGGGACTAGCGGGAGTAATGAGCAGTTCTTC.

This clonotype was detected many times. CDR3 DNA sequence: TGTGCCAGCAGTGACTCGAGCACCGGGGAGCTGTTTTTT. This encodes CASSDSSTGELFF. The chain employs TRBV6-4 and TRBJ2-2; D not certain. In germline, CDR1 is MRHNA, CDR2 SNTAGT. With 0 bases removed from V and 4 bases from J, the gap between germline ends came to 3 bases. This CDR3 has 13 residues.

In its sample, this clonotype was seen many times. V usage is TRBV12-3 or TRBV12-4 and J usage is TRBJ1-6; TRBD1 might be the D (6 bases). The CDR3 covers 14 residues. V was trimmed by 5 bases and J by 8 bases, leaving 13 bases between them. The CDR3 loop is CASSVRGLYSPLHF. CDR3 bases: TGTGCCAGCAGTGTCAGGGGTCTCTATTCACCCCTCCACTTT.

Regarding this clonotype: A single base separates this from a much larger clone, so it may be a read error. This chain uses TRBV5-1 with TRBJ1-1, with no clear D. The CDR3 has 13 residues. Germline V CDR1 and CDR2: SGHRS, YFSETQ. In DNA form, the CDR3 reads TGCGGCAGCAGCCCGGGTCTCGGCACTGAAGCTTTCTTT. This encodes CGSSPGLGTEAFF.

This clonotype was counted at least ten times. This sequence joins TRBV29-1 and TRBJ2-2; D is uncertain. Germline lookup yields CDR1 SQVTM and CDR2 ANQGSEA. The CDR3 length is 12 residues. The germline V and J ends were trimmed by 8 bases and 1 base, with 8 bases remaining between them. The chain's CDR3 is CSLLGNTGELFF. The CDR3 DNA sequence: TGCAGCCTTCTAGGGAACACCGGGGAGCTGTTTTTT.

In this sample, this clonotype turned up many times. The chain is built from TRBV13 and TRBJ1-1; D remains unclear. Germline CDR1 and CDR2: PRHDT and FYEKMQ (reference sequence). The CDR3 extends over 14 amino acids. With 0 bases removed from V and 2 bases from J, the gap between germline ends came to 7 bases. In DNA form, the CDR3 reads TGTGCCAGCAGCTTAGGAAGTACCAACACTGAAGCTTTCTTT. It encodes CASSLGSTNTEAFF.

This clonotype was counted between two and nine times. This CDR3 is CASRHVGGENIQYF. The CDR3 region has the DNA TGTGCCAGCAGGCACGTGGGGGGGGAAAACATTCAGTACTTC. V gene TRBV27 combines with J gene TRBJ2-4; 7 bases are a match to TRBD2. With V trimmed by 6 bases and J by 5 bases, 7 bases remained unmatched. Germline V gene lookup returns CDR1 MNHEY and CDR2 SMNVEV (reference sequence). The CDR3 covers 14 residues.

The CDR3 region is CASSQDIHTEAFF. CDR3 bases: TGTGCCAGCAGCCAAGATATTCACACTGAAGCTTTCTTT. The rearrangement uses TRBV3-1 and TRBJ1-1, with unresolved D. The V gene's germline CDR1 is LGHDT and CDR2 YNNKEL (reference sequence). This CDR3 has 13 residues. V lost 0 bases and J lost 3, with 5 bases in between.

The table lists this clonotype with a few counts. This chain uses TRBV12-3 or TRBV12-4 with TRBJ2-1; 8 nucleotides agree with TRBD1. V lost 5 bases and J lost 5; bases outside the gene matches: 8. CDR3 length equals 15 residues. CDR3 sequence (DNA): TGTGCCAGCAGTCCACGGACAGGGACACACAATGAGCAGTTCTTC. As protein: CASSPRTGTHNEQFF.

The chain has TRBV20-1 and TRBJ1-1, with D uncertain. The CDR3 extends over 12 amino acids. Germline CDR1 and CDR2: DFQATT and SNEGSKA (reference sequence). Trimming left V 5 bases short and J 4 bases short, with 11 bases between. CDR3 loop: CSAQGTGTEAFF. Written as DNA, the CDR3 is TGCAGTGCTCAAGGAACGGGCACTGAAGCTTTCTTT.

In this sample, this clonotype turned up many times. This rearrangement joins TRBV5-1 to TRBJ1-4; 7 bases match TRBD1. The CDR3 spans 16 residues. With 3 bases clipped from V and 5 bases from J, the junction kept 10 bases outside the gene matches. From germline, CDR1 is SGHRS and CDR2 YFSETQ. CDR3 bases: TGCGCCAGCAGCTCGCCACCGGGACAGATGAATGAAAAACTGTTTTTT. Its translation is CASSSPPGQMNEKLFF.

This clonotype was picked up a small number of times. V and J are TRBV19 and TRBJ2-6; D is possibly TRBD2 (5 bases). Trimming left V 1 base short and J 0 bases short, with 7 bases between. The germline CDR1 and CDR2 sequences are LNHDA and SQIVND (reference sequence). The CDR3 is made up of 16 amino acids. Here the CDR3 DNA reads TGTGCCAGTAGTATAGGACGGGGCTCTGGGGCCAACGTCCTGACTTTC. Translating gives CASSIGRGSGANVLTF.

This clonotype has ten or more counts. DNA for the CDR3: TGTGCCAGCACCAGACCCGGGACTAGCGAAAACAATGAGCAGTTCTTC. It encodes CASTRPGTSENNEQFF. The V and J genes are TRBV7-9 and TRBJ2-1, with 10 bases identical to TRBD2. The germline gives CDR1 SEHNR, CDR2 FQNEAQ (reference sequence). After removal of 7 bases from V and 5 bases from J, the junction contained 11 bases not matched to a gene. This CDR3 is built from 16 residues.

This clonotype was observed at least ten times. The chain combines TRBV29-1 with TRBJ2-5; 12 bases fit TRBD2. This CDR3 is built from 15 residues. The germline V gene has CDR1 SQVTM and CDR2 ANQGSEA. V lost 1 base and J lost 3; bases outside the gene matches: 3. The CDR3 sequence is CSVEGGLAGKETQYF. The CDR3 bases are TGCAGCGTTGAAGGGGGACTAGCGGGTAAAGAGACCCAGTACTTC. The full variable domain, in which reference TRBV29-1 and TRBJ2-5 provide the parts outside the CDR3, is SAVISQKPSRDICQRGTSLTIQCQVDSQVTMMFWYRQQPGQSLTLIATANQGSEATYESGFVIDKFPISRPNLTFSTLTVSNMSPEDSSIYLCSVEGGLAGKETQYFGPGTRLLVL.

In its sample, this clonotype was seen many times. The rearrangement joins TRBV11-2 to TRBJ2-1, with 12 bases fitting TRBD2. From germline, CDR1 is SGHAT and CDR2 FQNNGV. Trimming at V came to 1 base and at J to 6 bases, leaving 16 bases not matched to a gene. The CDR3 is made up of 20 amino acids. This CDR3 reads CASSLVIRGKLAGGRNEQFF. The CDR3 DNA is TGTGCCAGCAGCTTAGTAATTAGGGGGAAACTAGCGGGAGGCCGCAATGAGCAGTTCTTC.

The table lists this clonotype with many counts. J is TRBJ1-1 and V is TRBV18; D remains unclear. CDR1 is KGHSH, CDR2 LQKENI, per germline. This CDR3 is built from 13 residues. Trimming removed 2 bases at V and 8 bases at J, with 12 bases between. The CDR3 coding sequence is TGTGCCAGCTCACCAGGGCGAGGAACGGAAGCTTTCTTT. It encodes CASSPGRGTEAFF.

This clonotype was detected many times. The rearrangement uses TRBV11-2 and TRBJ2-3; 9 bases match TRBD2. The CDR3 runs to 16 residues. CDR1 is SGHAT and CDR2 is FQNNGV in the germline V gene. V trimming: 5 bases; J trimming: 2 bases; junction bases outside the gene matches: 8. The DNA of the CDR3 is TGTGCCAGCAGCACATCTAGCGGGAAAGACACAGATACGCAGTATTTT. Its protein is CASSTSSGKDTDTQYF.

This clonotype has a count of ten or more. The chain joins TRBV20-1 to TRBJ2-7; D possibly corresponds to TRBD1 (6 bases). V was shortened by 5 bases and J by 1 base, with 18 bases between the two germline ends. Germline CDR1 and CDR2: DFQATT and SNEGSKA (reference sequence). This CDR3 is built from 15 residues. The CDR3 loop reads CSALLRGPPSYEQYF. In DNA form, the CDR3 reads TGCAGTGCTCTTCTCAGGGGCCCCCCTTCCTACGAGCAGTACTTC.

This clonotype was recorded at least ten times. V usage is TRBV11-2 and J usage is TRBJ2-3; unclear D gene. Germline V CDR1 and CDR2: SGHAT, FQNNGV. This CDR3 region has 12 residues. V gave up 5 bases and J gave up 11 bases, with 14 bases separating them. The CDR3 here is CASSPGILVQYF. The CDR3 nucleotides are TGTGCCAGCAGCCCTGGGATCTTGGTGCAGTATTTT.

The table lists this clonotype with many counts. The gene calls are TRBV20-1 and TRBJ1-4; D ambiguous. This CDR3 has 15 residues. Deletions cut 0 bases from V and 3 bases from J, with 11 bases between. Germline CDR1 is DFQATT and CDR2 is SNEGSKA (reference sequence). The chain's CDR3 is CSARDLGGSNEKLFF. CDR3 DNA: TGCAGTGCTAGAGATCTGGGAGGGTCTAATGAAAAACTGTTTTTT.

This clonotype was picked up many times. This CDR3 is CASGQEYEQYF. The CDR3 nucleotides read TGTGCCAGCGGCCAAGAATACGAGCAGTACTTC. This chain links TRBV7-2 with TRBJ2-7; D remains unclear. Trimming removed 8 bases from V and 4 bases from J, with 9 bases in between. This CDR3 has 11 residues. Germline CDR1 is SGHTA and CDR2 is FQGNSA.

J is TRBJ2-4 and V is TRBV29-1; D could derive from TRBD1 or TRBD2 (5 bases each). The V end lost 0 bases, the J end lost 13 bases, and 34 bases lay between the germline ends. CDR1 and CDR2 (germline): SQVTM, ANQGSEA. The CDR3 is 19 amino acids. The CDR3 region is CSVEDRGLRRSLAKNRQYF. The DNA of the CDR3 is TGCAGCGTTGAAGATCGCGGGCTTAGACGCTCCTTAGCCAAAAACAGGCAGTACTTC.

This clonotype appeared many times. This chain links TRBV24-1 with TRBJ2-1; D remains ambiguous. V was clipped by 1 base and J by 4 bases, with 7 bases between them. The CDR3 spans 14 residues. Germline CDR1 is KGHDR and CDR2 is SFDVKD. The CDR3 reads CATSDLSGYNEQFF. In DNA, the CDR3 is TGTGCCACCAGTGATTTATCCGGGTACAATGAGCAGTTCTTC.

The genes are TRBV28 and TRBJ2-7, with D hard to call. V gave up 8 bases and J gave up 3 bases, with 8 bases separating them. The CDR3 runs to 11 residues. Germline V gene data show CDR1 as MDHEN and CDR2 as SYDVKM. The CDR3 protein is CASVSDYEQYF. CDR3 sequence (DNA): TGTGCCAGCGTTTCGGACTACGAGCAGTACTTC.